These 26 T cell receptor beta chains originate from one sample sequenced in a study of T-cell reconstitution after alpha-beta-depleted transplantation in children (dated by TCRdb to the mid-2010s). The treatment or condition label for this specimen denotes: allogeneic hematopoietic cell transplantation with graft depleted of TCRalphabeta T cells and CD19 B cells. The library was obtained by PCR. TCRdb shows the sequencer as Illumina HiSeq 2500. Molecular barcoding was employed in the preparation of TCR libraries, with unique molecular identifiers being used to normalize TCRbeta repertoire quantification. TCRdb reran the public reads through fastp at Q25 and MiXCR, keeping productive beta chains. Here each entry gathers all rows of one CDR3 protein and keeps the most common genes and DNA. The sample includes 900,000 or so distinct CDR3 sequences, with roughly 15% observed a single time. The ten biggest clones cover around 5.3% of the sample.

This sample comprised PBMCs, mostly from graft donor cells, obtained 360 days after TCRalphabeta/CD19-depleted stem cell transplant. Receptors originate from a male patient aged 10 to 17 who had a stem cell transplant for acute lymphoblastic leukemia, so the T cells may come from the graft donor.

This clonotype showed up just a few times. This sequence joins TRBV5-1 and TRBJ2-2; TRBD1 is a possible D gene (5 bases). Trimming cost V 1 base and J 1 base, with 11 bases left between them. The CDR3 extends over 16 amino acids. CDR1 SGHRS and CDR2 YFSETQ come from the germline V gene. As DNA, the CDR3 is TGCGCCAGCAGCTTGTGGCCTGACAGGAACACCGGGGAGCTGTTTTTT. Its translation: CASSLWPDRNTGELFF. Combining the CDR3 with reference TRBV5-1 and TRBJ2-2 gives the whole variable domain KAGVTQTPRYLIKTRGQQVTLSCSPISGHRSVSWYQQTPGQGLQFLFEYFSETQRNKGNFPGRFSGRQFSNSRSEMNVSTLELGDSALYLCASSLWPDRNTGELFFGEGSRLTVL.

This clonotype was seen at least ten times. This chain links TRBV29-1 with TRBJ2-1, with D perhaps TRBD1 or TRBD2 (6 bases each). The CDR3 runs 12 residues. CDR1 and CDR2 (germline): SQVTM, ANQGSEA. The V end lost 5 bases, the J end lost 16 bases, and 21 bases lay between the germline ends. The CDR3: CSVNRDSSYLFF. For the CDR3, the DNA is TGCAGCGTTAACAGGGACTCCTCTTATCTTTTCTTC.

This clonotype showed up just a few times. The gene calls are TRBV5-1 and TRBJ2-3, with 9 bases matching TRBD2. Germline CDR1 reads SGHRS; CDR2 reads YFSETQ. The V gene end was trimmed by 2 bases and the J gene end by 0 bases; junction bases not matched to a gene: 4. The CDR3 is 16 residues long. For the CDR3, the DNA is TGCGCCAGCAGCTTCTTAGCGGGGGCGAGCACAGATACGCAGTATTTT. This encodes CASSFLAGASTDTQYF. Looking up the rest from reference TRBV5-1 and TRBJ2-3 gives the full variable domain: KAGVTQTPRYLIKTRGQQVTLSCSPISGHRSVSWYQQTPGQGLQFLFEYFSETQRNKGNFPGRFSGRQFSNSRSEMNVSTLELGDSALYLCASSFLAGASTDTQYFGPGTRLTVL.

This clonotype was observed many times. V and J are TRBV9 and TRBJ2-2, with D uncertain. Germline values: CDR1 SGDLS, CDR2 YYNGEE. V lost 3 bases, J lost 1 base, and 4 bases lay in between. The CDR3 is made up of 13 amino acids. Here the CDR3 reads CASSGQNTGELFF. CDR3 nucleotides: TGTGCCAGCAGCGGCCAGAACACCGGGGAGCTGTTTTTT. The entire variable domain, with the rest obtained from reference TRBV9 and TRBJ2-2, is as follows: DSGVTQTPKHLITATGQRVTLRCSPRSGDLSVYWYQQSLDQGLQFLIQYYNGEERAKGNILERFSAQQFPDLHSELNLSSLELGDSALYFCASSGQNTGELFFGEGSRLTVL.

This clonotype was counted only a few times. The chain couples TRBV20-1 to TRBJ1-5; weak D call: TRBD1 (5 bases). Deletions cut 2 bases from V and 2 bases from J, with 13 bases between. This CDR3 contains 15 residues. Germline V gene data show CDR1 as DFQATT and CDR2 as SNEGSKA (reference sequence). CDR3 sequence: CSARHPGGGNQPQHF. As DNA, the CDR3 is TGCAGTGCTAGACACCCTGGGGGTGGCAATCAGCCCCAGCATTTT.

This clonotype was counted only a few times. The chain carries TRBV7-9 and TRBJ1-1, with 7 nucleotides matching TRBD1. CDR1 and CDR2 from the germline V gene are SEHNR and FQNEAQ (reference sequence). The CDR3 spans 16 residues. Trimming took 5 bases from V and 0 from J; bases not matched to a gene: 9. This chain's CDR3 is CASSAPGQPMNTEAFF. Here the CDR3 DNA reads TGTGCCAGCAGCGCTCCGGGACAGCCTATGAACACTGAAGCTTTCTTT.

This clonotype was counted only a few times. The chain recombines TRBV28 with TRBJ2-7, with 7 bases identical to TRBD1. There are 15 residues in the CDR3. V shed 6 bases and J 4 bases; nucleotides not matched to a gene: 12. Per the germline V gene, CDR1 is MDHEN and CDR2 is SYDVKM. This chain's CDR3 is CASSRGQLVPYEQYF. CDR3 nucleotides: TGTGCCAGCAGCCGGGGACAGCTAGTTCCATACGAGCAGTACTTC.

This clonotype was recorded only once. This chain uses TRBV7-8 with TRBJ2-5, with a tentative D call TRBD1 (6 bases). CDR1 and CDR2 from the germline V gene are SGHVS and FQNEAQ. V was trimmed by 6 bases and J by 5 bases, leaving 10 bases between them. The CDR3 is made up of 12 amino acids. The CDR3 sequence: CASRQQGETQYF. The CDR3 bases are TGTGCCAGCAGACAACAGGGTGAGACCCAGTACTTC.

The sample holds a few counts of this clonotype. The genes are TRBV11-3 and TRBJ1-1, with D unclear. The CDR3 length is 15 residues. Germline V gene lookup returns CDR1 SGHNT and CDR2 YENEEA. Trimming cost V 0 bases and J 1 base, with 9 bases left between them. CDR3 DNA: TGTGCCAGCAGCTTAGATCGGCCCCAGAACACTGAAGCTTTCTTT. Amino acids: CASSLDRPQNTEAFF.

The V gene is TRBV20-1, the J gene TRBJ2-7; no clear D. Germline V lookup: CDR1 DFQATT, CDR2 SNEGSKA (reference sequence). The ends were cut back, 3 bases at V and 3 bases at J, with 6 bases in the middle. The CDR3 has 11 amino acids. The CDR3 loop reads CSASPYYEQYF. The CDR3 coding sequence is TGCAGTGCTAGCCCCTACTACGAGCAGTACTTC.

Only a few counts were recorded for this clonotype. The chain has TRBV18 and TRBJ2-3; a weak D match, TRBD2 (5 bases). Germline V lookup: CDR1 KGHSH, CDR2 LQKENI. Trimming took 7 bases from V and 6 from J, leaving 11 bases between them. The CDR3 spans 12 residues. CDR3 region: CASYSGGDTQYF. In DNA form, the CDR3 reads TGTGCCAGCTACTCTGGCGGGGATACGCAGTATTTT.

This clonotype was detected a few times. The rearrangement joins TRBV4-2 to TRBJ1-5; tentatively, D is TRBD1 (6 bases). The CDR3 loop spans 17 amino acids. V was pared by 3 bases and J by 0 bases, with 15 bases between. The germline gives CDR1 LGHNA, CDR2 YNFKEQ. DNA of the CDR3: TGTGCCAGCAGCCAGGACAGTGGTGGGTATAGCAATCAGCCCCAGCATTTT. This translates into CASSQDSGGYSNQPQHF.

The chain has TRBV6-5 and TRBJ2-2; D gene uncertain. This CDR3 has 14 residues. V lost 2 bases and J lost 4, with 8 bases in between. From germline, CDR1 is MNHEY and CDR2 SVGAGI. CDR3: CASSYGQSTGELFF. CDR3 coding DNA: TGTGCCAGCAGTTACGGGCAGTCCACCGGGGAGCTGTTTTTT.

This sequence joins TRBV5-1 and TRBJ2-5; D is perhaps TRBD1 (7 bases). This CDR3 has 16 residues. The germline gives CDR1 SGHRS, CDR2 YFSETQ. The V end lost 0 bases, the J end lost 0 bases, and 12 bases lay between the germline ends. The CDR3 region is CASSLGAGGYQETQYF. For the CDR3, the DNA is TGCGCCAGCAGCTTGGGAGCAGGGGGGTACCAAGAGACCCAGTACTTC.

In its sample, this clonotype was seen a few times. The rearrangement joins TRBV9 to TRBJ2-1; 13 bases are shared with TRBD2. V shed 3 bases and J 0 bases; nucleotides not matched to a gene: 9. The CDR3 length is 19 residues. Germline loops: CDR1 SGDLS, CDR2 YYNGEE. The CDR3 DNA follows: TGTGCCAGCAGCGGAACCGGGACTAGCGGGACGAGCTCCTACAATGAGCAGTTCTTC. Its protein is CASSGTGTSGTSSYNEQFF. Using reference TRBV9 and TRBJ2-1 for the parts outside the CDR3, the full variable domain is DSGVTQTPKHLITATGQRVTLRCSPRSGDLSVYWYQQSLDQGLQFLIQYYNGEERAKGNILERFSAQQFPDLHSELNLSSLELGDSALYFCASSGTGTSGTSSYNEQFFGPGTRLTVL.

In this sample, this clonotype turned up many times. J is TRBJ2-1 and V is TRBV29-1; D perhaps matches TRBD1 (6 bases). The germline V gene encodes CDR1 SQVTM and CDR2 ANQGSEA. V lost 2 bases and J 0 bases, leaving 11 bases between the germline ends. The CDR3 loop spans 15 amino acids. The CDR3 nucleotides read TGCAGCGTTGAATTACAGGGAAGCTCCTACAATGAGCAGTTCTTC. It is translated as CSVELQGSSYNEQFF.

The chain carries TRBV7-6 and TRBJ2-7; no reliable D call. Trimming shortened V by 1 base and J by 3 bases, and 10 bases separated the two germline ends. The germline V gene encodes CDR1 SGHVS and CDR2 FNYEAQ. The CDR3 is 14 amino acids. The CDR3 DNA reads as TGTGCCAGCAGCTTAGACCCCGTAAACTACGAGCAGTACTTC. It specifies CASSLDPVNYEQYF.

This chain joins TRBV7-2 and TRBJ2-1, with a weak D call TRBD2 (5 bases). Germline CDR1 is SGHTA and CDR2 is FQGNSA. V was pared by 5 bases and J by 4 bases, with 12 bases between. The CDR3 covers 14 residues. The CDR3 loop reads CASSHGRAYNEQFF. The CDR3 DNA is TGTGCCAGCAGCCACGGGCGGGCGTACAATGAGCAGTTCTTC.

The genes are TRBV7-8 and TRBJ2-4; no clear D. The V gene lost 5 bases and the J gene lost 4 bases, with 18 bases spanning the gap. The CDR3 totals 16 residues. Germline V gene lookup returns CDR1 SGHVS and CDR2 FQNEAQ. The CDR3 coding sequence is TGTGCCAGCAGCGAAGTCAGCCATTTAGTAAAAAACATTCAGTACTTC. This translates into CASSEVSHLVKNIQYF.

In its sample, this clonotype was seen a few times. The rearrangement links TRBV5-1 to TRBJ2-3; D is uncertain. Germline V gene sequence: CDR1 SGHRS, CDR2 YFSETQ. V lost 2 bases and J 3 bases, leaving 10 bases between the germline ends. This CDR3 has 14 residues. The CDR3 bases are TGCGCCAGCAGCTTAGAGACTTGGACAGATACGCAGTATTTT. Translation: CASSLETWTDTQYF.

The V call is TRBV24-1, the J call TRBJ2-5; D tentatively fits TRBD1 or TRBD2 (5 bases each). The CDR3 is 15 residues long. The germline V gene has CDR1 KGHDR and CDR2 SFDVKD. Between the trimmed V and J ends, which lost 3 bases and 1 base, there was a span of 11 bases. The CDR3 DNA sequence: TGTGCCACCAGTGATCAACGGGGCCCCCAAGAGACCCAGTACTTC. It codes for CATSDQRGPQETQYF.

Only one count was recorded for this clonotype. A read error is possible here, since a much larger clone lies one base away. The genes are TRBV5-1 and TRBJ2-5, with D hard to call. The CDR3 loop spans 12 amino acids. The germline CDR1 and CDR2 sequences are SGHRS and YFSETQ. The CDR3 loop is CANSFVEETQYF. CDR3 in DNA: TGCGCCAACAGCTTCGTTGAGGAGACCCAGTACTTC.

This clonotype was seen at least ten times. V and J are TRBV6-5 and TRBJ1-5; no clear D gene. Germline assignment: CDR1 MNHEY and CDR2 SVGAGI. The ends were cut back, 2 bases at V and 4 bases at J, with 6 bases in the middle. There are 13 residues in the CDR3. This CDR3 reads CASSYRENQPQHF. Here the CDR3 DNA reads TGTGCCAGCAGTTACAGGGAGAATCAGCCCCAGCATTTT.

The CDR3 nucleotides read TGTGCCAGCAGGGACGGACAGGGGCGATATGGCTACACCTTC. Translation gives CASRDGQGRYGYTF. V gene TRBV2 combines with J gene TRBJ1-2; 9 nucleotides match TRBD1. The V segment lost 6 bases and the J segment 5 bases; nucleotides outside the gene matches: 7. This CDR3 has 14 amino acids. The germline V gene has CDR1 SNHLY and CDR2 FYNNEI. Combining the CDR3 with reference TRBV2 and TRBJ1-2 gives the whole variable domain EPEVTQTPSHQVTQMGQEVILRCVPISNHLYFYWYRQILGQKVEFLVSFYNNEISEKSEIFDDQFSVERPDGSNFTLKIRSTKLEDSAMYFCASRDGQGRYGYTFGSGTRLTVV.

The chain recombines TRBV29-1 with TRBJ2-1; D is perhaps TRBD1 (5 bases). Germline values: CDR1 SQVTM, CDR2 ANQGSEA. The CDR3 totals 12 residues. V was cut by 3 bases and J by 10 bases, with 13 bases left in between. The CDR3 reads CSVEVGPVEQFF. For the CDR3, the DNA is TGCAGCGTTGAGGTGGGGCCCGTAGAGCAGTTCTTC.

The DNA for the CDR3 is TGTGCCAGCAGCTTAAGGGGACGGGTCGGCTACACCTTC. It is translated as CASSLRGRVGYTF. The chain links TRBV7-2 to TRBJ1-2; TRBD1 is a possible D gene (5 bases). The CDR3 spans 13 residues. Trimming stripped 2 bases from V and 8 bases from J, with 12 bases between. CDR1 SGHTA and CDR2 FQGNSA come from the germline V gene.